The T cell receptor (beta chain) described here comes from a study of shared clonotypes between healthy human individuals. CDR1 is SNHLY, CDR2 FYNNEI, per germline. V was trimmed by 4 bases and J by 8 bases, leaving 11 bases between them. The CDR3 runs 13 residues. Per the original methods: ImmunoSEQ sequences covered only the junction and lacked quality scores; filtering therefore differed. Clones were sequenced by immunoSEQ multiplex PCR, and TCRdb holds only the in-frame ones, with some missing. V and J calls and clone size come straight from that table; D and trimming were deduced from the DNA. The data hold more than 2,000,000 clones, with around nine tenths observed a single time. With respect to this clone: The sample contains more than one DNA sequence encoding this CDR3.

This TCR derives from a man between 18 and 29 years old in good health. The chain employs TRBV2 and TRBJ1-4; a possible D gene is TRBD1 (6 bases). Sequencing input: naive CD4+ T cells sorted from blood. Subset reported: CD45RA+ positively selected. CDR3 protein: CASSGQGTEKLFF. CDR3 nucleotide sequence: TGTGCCAGCAGTGGGCAGGGGACCGAAAAACTGTTTTTT.